What follows describes a single T cell receptor beta chain. Its antigen is still unknown. Germline V CDR1 and CDR2: SEHNR, FQNEAQ (reference sequence). V was cut by 8 bases and J by 7 bases, with 15 bases left in between. This CDR3 contains 13 residues. This sample stems from a study of Ad26.COV2.S vaccination and SARS-CoV-2 variants. Study-wide background: Donor got 5x10^10 or 1x10^11 viral particles of Ad26.COV2.S.

The data were produced by immunoSEQ multiplex PCR, yet TCRdb's version contains in-frame clones alone and is incomplete. The sample lists hundreds of thousands of clones, 89% occurring once. Overall study findings and caveats: Responses of spike-specific T cells (both CD8+ and CD4+) reportedly showed substantial breadth after vaccination.

Treatment meaning: 15 to 20 received Ad26.COV2.S at low or high dose, single or two shots; roughly 5 received placebo; per-sample allocation not given. Sampling occurred on day 63 after the first vaccine or placebo injection. In the vaccine, an Ad26 vector expressed the SARS-CoV-2 spike of the Wuhan strain. The chain uses TRBV7-9 and TRBJ1-5; D is possibly TRBD1 (5 bases). This TCR was recovered from a person aged 18-65 years who received the Ad26.COV2.S COVID-19 vaccine or a placebo. The sequences come from peripheral blood, collected in a trial of Ad26.COV2.S vaccine versus placebo. In nucleotides, the CDR3 is TGTGCCAGCCGCGAAGGGGCGGGCCAGCCCCAGCATTTT. This translates into CASREGAGQPQHF.